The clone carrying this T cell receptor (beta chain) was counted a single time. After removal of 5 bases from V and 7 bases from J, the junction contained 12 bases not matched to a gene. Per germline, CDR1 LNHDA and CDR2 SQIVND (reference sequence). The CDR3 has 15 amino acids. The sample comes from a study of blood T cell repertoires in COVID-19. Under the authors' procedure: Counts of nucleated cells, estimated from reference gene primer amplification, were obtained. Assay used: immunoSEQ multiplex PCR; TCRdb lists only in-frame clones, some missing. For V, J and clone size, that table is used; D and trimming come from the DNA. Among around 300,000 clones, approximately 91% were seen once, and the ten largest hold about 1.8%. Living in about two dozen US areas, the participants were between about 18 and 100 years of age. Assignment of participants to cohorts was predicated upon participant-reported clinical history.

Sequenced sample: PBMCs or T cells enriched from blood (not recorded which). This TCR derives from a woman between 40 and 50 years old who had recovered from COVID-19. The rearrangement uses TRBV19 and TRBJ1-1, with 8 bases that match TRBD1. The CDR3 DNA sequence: TGTGCCAGTAGTGACCCCAGGGGGCTGGAACATGAAGCTTTCTTT. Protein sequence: CASSDPRGLEHEAFF.